What follows is one TCR beta chain and its context. This CDR3 comprises 13 residues. Germline values: CDR1 LGHDT, CDR2 YNNKEL (reference sequence). Trimming removed 3 bases at V and 13 bases at J, with 19 bases between. The data were obtained in a study of blood T cell repertoires in COVID-19. At the level of the study: The study drew acute and convalescent COVID-19 samples from the United States, Italy and Spain. T cells, B-cell-depleted T cells, or PBMCs supplied cDNA or gDNA.

Original methodology: Reference gene primer amplification yielded estimated nucleated cell counts. The assay was immunoSEQ multiplex PCR, and TCRdb's table has in-frame clones only and misses some. V and J calls and clone size come straight from that table; D and trimming were deduced from the DNA. The sample records 85,000 to 95,000 clones, roughly 84% being singletons. The chain links TRBV3-1 (or the pseudogene TRBV3-2) to TRBJ2-7, with D perhaps matching TRBD2 (6 bases). Sample: peripheral blood. This clonotype was sampled from a woman of 80 years or more with acute or convalescent COVID-19. The CDR3: CASSHITSGLLYF. The CDR3 DNA sequence: TGTGCCAGCAGCCATATCACCTCGGGACTCCTCTACTTC.